This entry concerns a single T cell receptor beta chain. Antigen specificity is unknown. The data are from a study of post-analysis software for immune sequencing data. Study at large: Progressive-relapsing, secondary progressive and relapsing-remitting multiple sclerosis were among the disease courses included. Study findings and constraints: By F measure, strong co-clustering occurred among samples prepared in the same batch. Among multiple sclerosis patients, normalized Chao1 diversity was significantly below that of controls. Controls showed lower frequencies than patients for a handful of TRBV segments, and TRBV5-6, TRBV5-1 and TRBV20-1 were among these.

The CDR3 is 15 amino acids. Germline V CDR1 and CDR2: ENHRY, SYGVKD. V shed 10 bases and J shed 1 base, with 18 bases lying between them. Tagging with unique molecular identifiers was a feature of the TCR beta cDNA libraries. Starting from about 0.94 to 9.7 million T cells, the study yielded roughly 0.5 million cDNA molecules. TCRdb re-analysed the PCR reads in MiXCR, keeping a single row per CDR3 protein. The data contain around 710,000 distinct CDR3 sequences, just over 45% of them singletons. The TCR was taken from a girl between 10 and 17 years old with multiple sclerosis. This sequence joins TRBV10-3 and TRBJ2-3, with D tentatively TRBD1 or TRBD2 (5 bases each). Material: blood. CDR3 residues: CATWVGDQRTDTQYF. The CDR3 DNA reads as TGTGCCACGTGGGTGGGGGACCAACGCACAGATACGCAGTATTTT.